One sample yielded the 30 T cell receptor beta chains listed below, sequenced in a study of shared clonotypes between healthy human individuals. Using immunoSEQ multiplex PCR, the repertoire was profiled, and TCRdb retains in-frame clones only, with some absent. Seen here are 180,000 or so clones, about 93% observed once, and the top ten hold about 0.07%. The sample consisted of naive CD4+ T cells sorted from blood. Subset noted: CD45RA+ positively selected. The source is a woman in her thirties in good health.

The V gene is TRBV9, the J gene TRBJ2-1; weak D call: TRBD2 (6 bases). Germline loops: CDR1 SGDLS, CDR2 YYNGEE. The CDR3 runs 15 residues. V was shortened by 3 bases and J by 9 bases, with 19 bases between the two germline ends. The CDR3 here is CASSARLDHPAEQFF. CDR3 in DNA: TGTGCCAGCAGCGCCCGACTAGATCACCCCGCTGAGCAGTTCTTC.

The CDR3, as DNA: TGCGCCAGCAGCCAGTACTTGACTAGCGGTAGCACAGATACGCAGTATTTT. Its protein is CASSQYLTSGSTDTQYF. The V and J genes are TRBV4-1 and TRBJ2-3, with 9 bases fitting TRBD2. The junction had 7 bases not matched to a gene; V was cut back by 3 bases and J by 0 bases. The germline CDR1 and CDR2 sequences are MGHRA and YSYEKL. The length of the CDR3 is 17 residues.

This clone has a handful of counts. Other DNA sequences in the same sample also yield this CDR3. This chain uses TRBV29-1 with TRBJ2-7; 9 bases fit TRBD1. The J segment lost 5 bases and the V segment lost 6 bases, leaving 5 bases of the junction unmatched. Germline V gene sequence: CDR1 SQVTM, CDR2 ANQGSEA. This CDR3 region has 12 residues. In nucleotides, the CDR3 is TGCAGCGTCGGGACAGGGAGTAACGAGCAGTACTTC. It encodes CSVGTGSNEQYF.

V and J are TRBV5-1 and TRBJ2-7, with 13 bases matching TRBD2. From germline, CDR1 is SGHRS and CDR2 YFSETQ. J gave up 6 bases and V 3 bases, and 6 bases lay outside the gene matches. The CDR3 loop spans 15 amino acids. The CDR3 sequence: CASSSGTSGNPEQYF. The CDR3 DNA is TGCGCCAGCAGCTCAGGGACTAGCGGGAACCCCGAGCAGTACTTC.

V is TRBV5-6 and J is TRBJ2-1; 7 positions agree with TRBD2. The CDR3 is made up of 15 amino acids. V was clipped by 4 bases and J by 5 bases; unmatched bases: 9. From germline, CDR1 is SGHDT and CDR2 YYEEEE. CDR3 residues: CASSLVAGVDNEQFF. The CDR3 coding sequence is TGTGCCAGCAGCCTGGTGGCGGGGGTGGACAATGAGCAGTTCTTC.

V and J are TRBV7-9 and TRBJ1-4; tentative D call: TRBD1 (6 bases). CDR3 size: 15 residues. Germline values: CDR1 SEHNR, CDR2 FQNEAQ (reference sequence). V lost 4 bases and J 7 bases, leaving 16 bases between the germline ends. CDR3 sequence: CASSSGQGRAEKLFF. As DNA, the CDR3 is TGTGCCAGCAGCTCCGGGCAGGGGAGGGCTGAAAAACTGTTTTTT.

This clone was recorded only once. V and J are TRBV7-2 and TRBJ1-1; 9 bases map to TRBD1. Germline CDR1 SGHTA, CDR2 FQGNSA. With V trimmed by 6 bases and J by 11 bases, 7 bases remained unmatched. The CDR3 length is 12 residues. The CDR3 DNA reads as TGTGCCAGCAGTTACAGGGGGCGCTTCGCTTTCTTT. Protein sequence: CASSYRGRFAFF.

This chain links TRBV4-1 with TRBJ1-1, with TRBD1 as a possible D gene (5 bases). The germline CDR1 and CDR2 sequences are MGHRA and YSYEKL. This CDR3 contains 14 residues. Trimming pared 7 bases from V and 1 base from J, leaving 13 bases between. The DNA for the CDR3 is TGCGCCAGCACCCTGGGGGGTGCGAACACTGAAGCTTTCTTT. Translated: CASTLGGANTEAFF.

V is TRBV6-4 and J is TRBJ2-2; 11 nucleotides line up with TRBD2. CDR3 length equals 17 residues. V shed 6 bases, J shed 8 bases, and the junction held 14 bases outside the gene matches. Germline CDR1 and CDR2: MRHNA and SNTAGT. CDR3 sequence reads: CASSRRGLAVPPGELFF. The CDR3 bases are TGTGCCAGCAGCAGACGGGGACTAGCGGTACCACCGGGGGAGCTGTTTTTT.

V and J are TRBV28 and TRBJ2-5; possibly TRBD2 for D (6 bases). The CDR3 contains 14 residues. V lost 6 bases, J lost 2 bases, and 13 bases lay in between. The V gene's germline CDR1 is MDHEN and CDR2 SYDVKM. The DNA for the CDR3 is TGTGCCAGCAGGGGAGCGGGCCTACAAGAGACCCAGTACTTC. It translates to CASRGAGLQETQYF. The variable domain in full, completed from reference TRBV28 and TRBJ2-5, reads DVKVTQSSRYLVKRTGEKVFLECVQDMDHENMFWYRQDPGLGLRLIYFSYDVKMKEKGDIPEGYSVSREKKERFSLILESASTNQTSMYLCASRGAGLQETQYFGPGTRLLVL.

J is TRBJ2-1 and V is TRBV14, with D maybe TRBD2 (6 bases). Trimming pared 1 base from V and 12 bases from J, leaving 10 bases between. The CDR3 runs 12 residues. Germline CDR1 is SGHDN and CDR2 is FVKESK. This chain's CDR3 is CASSQVRERQFF. DNA of the CDR3: TGTGCCAGCAGCCAAGTACGGGAGAGGCAGTTCTTC.

The V gene is TRBV7-9, the J gene TRBJ1-1; D is unresolved. This CDR3 spans 14 amino acids. V was clipped by 1 base and J by 4 bases, with 10 bases between them. Per germline, CDR1 SEHNR and CDR2 FQNEAQ (reference sequence). CDR3: CASSLERFSTEAFF. The DNA for the CDR3 is TGTGCCAGCAGCTTAGAAAGGTTTAGCACTGAAGCTTTCTTT.

The V and J genes are TRBV2 and TRBJ1-5, with D unclear. The V gene's germline CDR1 is SNHLY and CDR2 FYNNEI. The CDR3 spans 14 residues. V lost 3 bases and J lost 0, with 6 bases in between. DNA of the CDR3: TGTGCCAGCAGTGATTCGCGTAGCAATCAGCCCCAGCATTTT. It codes for CASSDSRSNQPQHF.

The rearrangement links TRBV11-2 to TRBJ2-5; no clear D gene. The J call is in doubt because the DNA end fits TRBJ2-7 better. Germline V gene data show CDR1 as SGHAT and CDR2 as FQNNGV. CDR3 length: 16 residues. CDR3 sequence (DNA): TGTGCCAGCAGCTTAGATCTCGTCCGGGTGCCCTACGAGCAGTACTTC. Protein: CASSLDLVRVPYEQYF.

As concerns this clone: Other nucleotide sequences in the sample specify the same CDR3. The chain uses TRBV5-1 and TRBJ2-3, with unresolved D. The CDR3 runs 13 residues. Germline V gene lookup returns CDR1 SGHRS and CDR2 YFSETQ. The V and J ends lost 0 bases and 0 bases respectively, with 2 bases between them. CDR3 sequence: CASSLGSTDTQYF. In DNA, the CDR3 is TGCGCCAGCAGCTTGGGCAGCACAGATACGCAGTATTTT.

V usage is TRBV13 and J usage is TRBJ2-5; 7 bases are a match to TRBD1. The last part of the DNA fits TRBJ2-7 better; the J call may be wrong. Germline V CDR1 and CDR2: PRHDT, FYEKMQ (reference sequence). This CDR3 has 15 residues. CDR3 protein: CASSPSRQGRYEQYF. The DNA for the CDR3 is TGTGCCAGCAGCCCATCCAGACAGGGCCGCTACGAGCAGTACTTC.

V and J are TRBV11-2 and TRBJ2-2; D uncertain. This CDR3 has 17 residues. V was clipped by 4 bases and J by 2 bases, with 17 bases between them. CDR1 SGHAT and CDR2 FQNNGV come from the germline V gene. The CDR3 DNA reads TGTGCCAGCAGCTCAACCCCCTTAAACCGAAACACCGGGGAGCTGTTTTTT. This translates into CASSSTPLNRNTGELFF.

The rearrangement joins TRBV19 to TRBJ2-1; 9 nucleotides align to TRBD2. V was clipped by 3 bases and J by 6 bases; unmatched bases: 18. This CDR3 contains 19 residues. Looked up from germline, CDR1 is LNHDA and CDR2 is SQIVND (reference sequence). CDR3 in amino acids: CASSITRREGLIGVNEQFF. CDR3 in DNA: TGTGCCAGTAGTATTACTAGGCGGGAGGGCCTCATAGGGGTCAATGAGCAGTTCTTC.

The chain uses TRBV7-8 and TRBJ2-7; D not resolved. The V end lost 4 bases, the J end lost 6 bases, and 13 bases lay between the germline ends. The length of the CDR3 is 13 residues. CDR1 is SGHVS, CDR2 FQNEAQ, per germline. The CDR3 coding sequence is TGTGCCAGCAGCTCCCGTGCCGGTCCCGAGCAGTACTTC. Amino acid sequence: CASSSRAGPEQYF. Full variable domain (rest looked up from reference TRBV7-8 and TRBJ2-7): GAGVSQSPRYKVAKRGQDVALRCDPISGHVSLFWYQQALGQGPEFLTYFQNEAQLDKSGLPSDRFFAERPEGSVSTLKIQRTQQEDSAVYLCASSSRAGPEQYFGPGTRLTVT.

The rearrangement uses TRBV28 and TRBJ1-4; perhaps TRBD1 as D (5 bases). The germline CDR1 and CDR2 sequences are MDHEN and SYDVKM. V lost 5 bases, J lost 5 bases, and 18 bases lay in between. This CDR3 contains 16 residues. The DNA of the CDR3 is TGTGCCAGCAGTCCACCAGGCGGGGGGGAAAATGAAAAACTGTTTTTT. The encoded protein is CASSPPGGGENEKLFF.

The chain joins TRBV7-2 to TRBJ2-7; 8 bases map to TRBD2. The CDR3 loop spans 15 amino acids. CDR1 SGHTA and CDR2 FQGNSA come from the germline V gene. V lost 3 bases and J lost 2; bases outside the gene matches: 6. CDR3 residues: CASSFEIAGPYEQYF. DNA of the CDR3: TGTGCCAGCAGCTTCGAGATAGCGGGGCCCTACGAGCAGTACTTC.

The rearrangement links TRBV5-1 to TRBJ1-2; D call uncertain. Trimming cost V 0 bases and J 4 bases, with 7 bases left between them. CDR1 and CDR2 (germline): SGHRS, YFSETQ. The CDR3 extends over 13 amino acids. The CDR3 region is CASSLEGGYGYTF. Here the CDR3 DNA reads TGCGCCAGCAGCTTGGAGGGCGGCTATGGCTACACCTTC. The full variable domain, completed using reference TRBV5-1 and TRBJ1-2, is KAGVTQTPRYLIKTRGQQVTLSCSPISGHRSVSWYQQTPGQGLQFLFEYFSETQRNKGNFPGRFSGRQFSNSRSEMNVSTLELGDSALYLCASSLEGGYGYTFGSGTRLTVV.

CDR3 sequence: CASSLLEGLDYGYTF. The CDR3 nucleotides read TGTGCCAGCTCGCTATTGGAGGGTTTGGACTATGGCTACACCTTC. V is TRBV18 and J is TRBJ1-2, with unresolved D. Germline V CDR1 and CDR2: KGHSH, LQKENI. Trimming took off 6 bases at V and 3 bases at J, with 17 bases between the two ends. This CDR3 is 15 amino acids long.

The chain employs TRBV7-6 and TRBJ2-5, with TRBD2 matching 9 bases. Germline V gene lookup returns CDR1 SGHVS and CDR2 FNYEAQ. The CDR3 spans 16 residues. The V and J ends lost 2 bases and 5 bases, in that order; junction bases with no gene match: 9. In nucleotides, the CDR3 is TGTGCCAGCAGCTTATGGGGTAGCGGGAGACTGGAGACCCAGTACTTC. This gives the protein CASSLWGSGRLETQYF.

The genes are TRBV6-1 and TRBJ2-7, with TRBD1 as a possible D gene (6 bases). The CDR3 has 17 amino acids. Trimming removed 0 bases from V and 4 bases from J, with 19 bases in between. The germline CDR1 and CDR2 sequences are MNHNS and SASEGT. CDR3 DNA: TGTGCCAGCAGTGAAGCGCCCCCACAGGGAGTCAGATACGAGCAGTACTTC. Protein sequence: CASSEAPPQGVRYEQYF.

The V gene is TRBV28, the J gene TRBJ1-1; D ambiguous. V was trimmed by 6 bases and J by 1 base, leaving 9 bases between them. This CDR3 region has 13 residues. Per the germline V gene, CDR1 is MDHEN and CDR2 is SYDVKM. In nucleotides, the CDR3 is TGTGCCAGCAGCCCCCCCCCGAACACTGAAGCTTTCTTT. Translated, it gives CASSPPPNTEAFF.

This clone was recorded only once. This sequence joins TRBV5-1 and TRBJ2-5, with a tentative D call TRBD2 (5 bases). The germline V gene has CDR1 SGHRS and CDR2 YFSETQ. The CDR3 totals 15 residues. The V end was cut by 4 bases, the J end by 4 bases, with 17 bases between. The CDR3: CASSTKDGRGETQYF. DNA for the CDR3: TGCGCCAGCAGCACAAAGGACGGACGGGGAGAGACCCAGTACTTC.

J is TRBJ2-5 and V is TRBV29-1; 7 bases match TRBD1. Germline lookup yields CDR1 SQVTM and CDR2 ANQGSEA. CDR3 length: 13 residues. With V trimmed by 6 bases and J by 7 bases, 11 bases remained unmatched. CDR3 sequence (DNA): TGCAGCGTAGGACAGGCTGACATGACGACCCAGTACTTC. Protein: CSVGQADMTTQYF.

The chain employs TRBV18 and TRBJ2-2; 7 bases are shared with TRBD2. The junction had 6 bases not matched to a gene; V was cut back by 0 bases and J by 5 bases. This CDR3 has 16 residues. Germline CDR1 and CDR2: KGHSH and LQKENI. As DNA, the CDR3 is TGTGCCAGCTCACCACCAGGCGGACTAGAAACCGGGGAGCTGTTTTTT. It encodes CASSPPGGLETGELFF.

This clone has only one observation. The V gene is TRBV7-2, the J gene TRBJ1-3; 8 bases are a match to TRBD1. The length of the CDR3 is 15 residues. After removal of 6 bases from V and 2 bases from J, the junction contained 6 bases not matched to a gene. Germline CDR1 reads SGHTA; CDR2 reads FQGNSA. CDR3: CASRMGQVAGNTIYF. CDR3 bases: TGTGCCAGCAGAATGGGACAGGTCGCTGGAAACACCATATATTTT.